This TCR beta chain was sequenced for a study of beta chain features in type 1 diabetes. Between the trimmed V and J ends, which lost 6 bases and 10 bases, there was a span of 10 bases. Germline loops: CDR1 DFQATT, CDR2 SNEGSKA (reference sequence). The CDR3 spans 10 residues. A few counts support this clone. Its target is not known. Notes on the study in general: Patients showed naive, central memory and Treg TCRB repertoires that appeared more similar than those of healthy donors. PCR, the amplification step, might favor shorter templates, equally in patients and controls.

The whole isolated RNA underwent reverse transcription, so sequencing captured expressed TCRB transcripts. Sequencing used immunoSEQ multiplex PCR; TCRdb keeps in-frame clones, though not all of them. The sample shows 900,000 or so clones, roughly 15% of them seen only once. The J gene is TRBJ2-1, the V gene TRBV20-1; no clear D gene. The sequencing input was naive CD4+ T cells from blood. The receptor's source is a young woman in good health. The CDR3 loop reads CSAGKSEQFF. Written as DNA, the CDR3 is TGCAGTGCGGGCAAGTCAGAGCAGTTCTTC.